This record looks at one T cell receptor (beta chain) sequence and its context. The germline CDR1 and CDR2 sequences are DFQATT and SNEGSKA (reference sequence). Trimming cost V 4 bases and J 1 base, with 11 bases left between them. The CDR3 is 14 amino acids. With random hexamers, reverse transcription was performed on about 0.45 to 1 ug of RNA. Multiplex PCR with immunoSEQ amplified the TCR beta CDR3 across 54 Vbeta and 13 Jbeta. TCRdb used MiXCR to reprocess the immunoSEQ multiplex PCR reads, holding one entry per CDR3 protein. Seen here are just over 150,000 distinct CDR3 sequences, about 95% observed once, and the top ten hold approximately 0.15%. This sample was taken from a study of CD8 T cells in Susac syndrome. In blood CD8+ and CD4+ T cells, TCR beta underwent sequencing. The multiple sclerosis controls were treatment-naive patients with relapsing-remitting disease that was stable or active.

The sequenced sample consisted of CD8+ T cells from PBMCs. V gene TRBV20-1 combines with J gene TRBJ1-5; no definite D call. The TCR sequence derives from a human donor with multiple sclerosis. The CDR3 bases are TGCAGTGCTAAGGTACTCGGGAGCAATCAGCCCCAGCATTTT. Protein sequence: CSAKVLGSNQPQHF.